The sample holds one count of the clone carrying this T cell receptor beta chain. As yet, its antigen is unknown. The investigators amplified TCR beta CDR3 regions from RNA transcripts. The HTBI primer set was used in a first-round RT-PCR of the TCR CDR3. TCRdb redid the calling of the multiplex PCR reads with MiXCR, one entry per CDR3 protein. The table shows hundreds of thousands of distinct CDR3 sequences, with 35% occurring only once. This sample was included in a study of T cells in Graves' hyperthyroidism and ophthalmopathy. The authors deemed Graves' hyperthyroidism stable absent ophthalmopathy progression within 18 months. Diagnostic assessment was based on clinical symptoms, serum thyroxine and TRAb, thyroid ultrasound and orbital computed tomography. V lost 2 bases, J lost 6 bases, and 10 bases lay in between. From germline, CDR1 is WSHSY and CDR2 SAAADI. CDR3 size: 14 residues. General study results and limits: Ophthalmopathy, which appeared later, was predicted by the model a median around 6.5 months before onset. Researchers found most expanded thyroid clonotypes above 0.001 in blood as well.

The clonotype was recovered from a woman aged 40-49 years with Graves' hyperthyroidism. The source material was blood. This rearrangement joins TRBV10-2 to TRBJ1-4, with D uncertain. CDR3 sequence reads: CASSEAGIDEKLFF. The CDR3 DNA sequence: TGCGCCAGCAGTGAGGCGGGGATTGATGAAAAACTGTTTTTT.